Listed here are 24 T cell receptor beta chains from one sample, sequenced in a study of T cells in Graves' hyperthyroidism and ophthalmopathy. Regions amplified from RNA transcripts were the TCR beta CDR3 regions. HTBI primers were used for first-round RT-PCR of the TCR CDR3. TCRdb re-called the multiplex PCR reads through MiXCR, storing one row per CDR3 protein. Among hundreds of thousands of distinct CDR3 sequences listed, around 15% were seen once. Sequencing input: blood. These receptors all come from a woman between 18 and 29 years old with Graves' hyperthyroidism.

This clonotype showed up many times. The chain has TRBV10-3 and TRBJ2-5; D gene unclear. The CDR3 runs 11 residues. Per germline, CDR1 ENHRY and CDR2 SYGVKD. Trimming shortened V by 4 bases and J by 3 bases, and 3 bases separated the two germline ends. CDR3 in DNA: TGTGCCATCAGTGTCGAAGAGACCCAGTACTTC. This gives the protein CAISVEETQYF.

The rearrangement uses TRBV20-1 and TRBJ2-1, with TRBD2 identical over 10 bases. Germline-derived CDR1 and CDR2 are DFQATT and SNEGSKA (reference sequence). The trim removed 8 bases at V and 6 bases at J, leaving 10 bases unmatched. The CDR3 runs 14 residues. Written as DNA, the CDR3 is TGCAGTAACGTAGCTAGCGGGAGACTCAATGAGCAGTTCTTC. This encodes CSNVASGRLNEQFF.

The gene calls are TRBV7-2 and TRBJ2-1, with D perhaps TRBD2 (7 bases). The CDR3 spans 16 residues. Germline-derived CDR1 and CDR2 are SGHTA and FQGNSA. Between the trimmed V and J ends, which lost 7 bases and 4 bases, there was a span of 20 bases. In nucleotides, the CDR3 is TGTGCCAGCATCGAAAGGGGGGGGGGCCAGTACAATGAGCAGTTCTTC. It yields the protein CASIERGGGQYNEQFF.

This clonotype was seen ten or more times. V gene TRBV7-9 combines with J gene TRBJ2-3, with D hard to call. The ends were cut back, 7 bases at V and 4 bases at J, with 12 bases in the middle. CDR1 is SEHNR and CDR2 is FQNEAQ in the germline V gene (reference sequence). This CDR3 region has 13 residues. The CDR3 nucleotides read TGTGCCAGCACCCAGTATTTCGCAGATACGCAGTATTTT. It translates to CASTQYFADTQYF.

The V and J genes are TRBV11-1 and TRBJ2-5; D is unclear. Trimming cost V 6 bases and J 5 bases, with 7 bases left between them. This CDR3 spans 11 amino acids. CDR1 is SGHAT and CDR2 is FQDESV in the germline V gene (reference sequence). CDR3 nucleotides: TGTGCCAGCAGTCAATGGGAGACCCAGTACTTC. Its protein is CASSQWETQYF.

The table lists this clonotype with a few counts. The rearrangement links TRBV6-1 to TRBJ1-1; no reliable D call. Germline V CDR1 and CDR2: MNHNS, SASEGT. Trimming pared 2 bases from V and 2 bases from J, leaving 9 bases between. The CDR3 is made up of 14 amino acids. The CDR3 protein is CASSEYAGNTEAFF. The CDR3 DNA sequence: TGTGCCAGCAGTGAATACGCGGGAAACACTGAAGCTTTCTTT.

This clonotype was counted between two and nine times. V usage is TRBV19 and J usage is TRBJ1-1; perhaps TRBD1 as D (5 bases). The V gene lost 5 bases and the J gene lost 0 bases, with 13 bases spanning the gap. CDR3 length: 15 amino acids. Germline CDR1 LNHDA, CDR2 SQIVND (reference sequence). The CDR3 sequence: CASSSGGSMNTEAFF. The CDR3 DNA reads as TGTGCCAGTAGTTCGGGGGGTTCCATGAACACTGAAGCTTTCTTT.

This clonotype was observed a handful of times. The gene calls are TRBV5-1 and TRBJ2-5, with 10 bases fitting TRBD2. The V segment lost 3 bases and the J segment 5 bases; nucleotides outside the gene matches: 7. The CDR3 loop spans 15 amino acids. In germline, CDR1 is SGHRS, CDR2 YFSETQ. The CDR3 DNA is TGCGCCAGCAGCTGGGCTAGCGGGAGAAGCGAGACCCAGTACTTC. It is translated as CASSWASGRSETQYF.

In its sample, this clonotype was seen many times. The V call is TRBV11-2, the J call TRBJ2-7; no clear D. This CDR3 has 14 amino acids. The ends were cut back, 2 bases at V and 4 bases at J, with 12 bases in the middle. From germline, CDR1 is SGHAT and CDR2 FQNNGV. Here the CDR3 reads CASSLQPLMYEQYF. The CDR3 coding sequence is TGTGCCAGCAGCTTACAGCCCCTTATGTACGAGCAGTACTTC.

The chain joins TRBV6-2 or TRBV6-3 to TRBJ1-6, with D possibly TRBD1 on 6 matching bases. Germline CDR1 reads MNHEY; CDR2 reads SVGEGT. Trimming removed 0 bases from V and 10 bases from J, with 13 bases in between. The CDR3 is made up of 15 amino acids. Written as DNA, the CDR3 is TGTGCCAGCAGTTACTCGAGCCAGGGGAACTCACCCCTCCACTTT. As protein: CASSYSSQGNSPLHF.

This clonotype has a handful of counts. The chain carries TRBV7-6 and TRBJ1-3; perhaps TRBD1 as D (6 bases). Trimming cost V 5 bases and J 4 bases, with 15 bases left between them. Germline V gene data show CDR1 as SGHVS and CDR2 as FNYEAQ. This CDR3 is built from 15 residues. In DNA, the CDR3 is TGTGCCAGCAGCCCAACCCAGGGGAAAGGAAACACCATATATTTT. The encoded protein is CASSPTQGKGNTIYF.

There are many counts of this clonotype. The chain uses TRBV2 and TRBJ2-1; 9 bases are shared with TRBD1. V dropped 4 bases and J dropped 7; count of bases not matched to a gene: 8. The length of the CDR3 is 15 residues. Per germline, CDR1 SNHLY and CDR2 FYNNEI. The CDR3 loop is CASSGLQGARNEQFF. The DNA of the CDR3 is TGTGCCAGCAGTGGTCTACAGGGGGCGCGTAATGAGCAGTTCTTC.

This clonotype was recorded many times. This chain joins TRBV30 and TRBJ2-1; 7 positions agree with TRBD1. V dropped 4 bases and J dropped 5; count of bases not matched to a gene: 11. Germline V CDR1 and CDR2: GTSNPN, SVGIG (reference sequence). The CDR3 runs 15 residues. CDR3: CAWTLTGAVDNEQFF. CDR3 nucleotide sequence: TGTGCCTGGACACTCACAGGGGCCGTGGACAATGAGCAGTTCTTC.

The sample holds a few counts of this clonotype. The rearrangement joins TRBV30 to TRBJ2-3, with 10 bases matching TRBD2. This CDR3 region has 15 residues. J lost 3 bases, V lost 0 bases, and 3 bases had no gene match. The V gene's germline CDR1 is GTSNPN and CDR2 SVGIG (reference sequence). The CDR3 loop is CAWSVRLAGTDTQYF. As DNA, the CDR3 is TGTGCCTGGAGTGTAAGACTAGCGGGTACAGATACGCAGTATTTT.

The genes are TRBV4-2 and TRBJ2-4, with no clear D. CDR3 length: 15 amino acids. Between the trimmed V and J ends, which lost 6 bases and 2 bases, there was a span of 14 bases. Germline V gene lookup returns CDR1 LGHNA and CDR2 YNFKEQ. The CDR3 bases are TGTGCCAGCAGTTGGGAAGCCTCTACCAAAAACATTCAGTACTTC. It encodes CASSWEASTKNIQYF.

The V and J genes are TRBV3-1 and TRBJ1-3; perhaps TRBD1 as D (5 bases). The CDR3 sequence is 17 residues long. V was trimmed by 1 base and J by 0 bases, leaving 13 bases between them. CDR1 is LGHDT and CDR2 is YNNKEL in the germline V gene (reference sequence). This CDR3 is CASSQGPGGTSGNTIYF. The CDR3 region has the DNA TGTGCCAGCAGCCAAGGGCCGGGGGGTACCTCTGGAAACACCATATATTTT.

This clonotype was picked up many times. V and J are TRBV27 and TRBJ2-1, with 8 bases aligning to TRBD1. V trimming: 5 bases; J trimming: 8 bases; junction bases outside the gene matches: 11. The CDR3 loop spans 15 amino acids. Germline CDR1 is MNHEY and CDR2 is SMNVEV (reference sequence). The CDR3 region is CASSRGQGSRHEQFF. The CDR3 bases are TGTGCCAGCAGTAGAGGACAGGGCTCTCGCCATGAGCAGTTCTTC.

This clonotype was observed many times. This chain uses TRBV7-8 with TRBJ1-5; TRBD1 aligns across 7 bases. The V and J ends lost 0 bases and 2 bases, in that order; junction bases with no gene match: 4. Per germline, CDR1 SGHVS and CDR2 FQNEAQ. The CDR3 consists of 16 residues. CDR3: CASSLAGGAGNQPQHF. The CDR3 nucleotides are TGTGCCAGCAGCTTAGCAGGGGGCGCGGGCAATCAGCCCCAGCATTTT.

The chain uses TRBV6-1 and TRBJ2-2; D is undetermined. The CDR3 is made up of 16 amino acids. The V gene lost 6 bases and the J gene lost 1 base, with 15 bases spanning the gap. CDR1 and CDR2 (germline): MNHNS, SASEGT. As DNA, the CDR3 is TGTGCCAGCAGCGAAATAGCACAACAGAACACCGGGGAGCTGTTTTTT. Its protein product is CASSEIAQQNTGELFF.

This chain connects TRBV11-2 to TRBJ2-1; 8 nucleotides align to TRBD2. The trim removed 1 base at V and 6 bases at J, leaving 11 bases unmatched. The CDR3 runs to 17 residues. CDR1 is SGHAT and CDR2 is FQNNGV in the germline V gene. As DNA, the CDR3 is TGTGCCAGCAGCTTAGTAGTAGTACTAGCGGTAACCAATGAGCAGTTCTTC. Its translation: CASSLVVVLAVTNEQFF.

The CDR3 nucleotides read TGTGCCAGCAGCTTAGCGAGGGGCGGGCCCACCGGCGAGCAGTTCTTC. Translation: CASSLARGGPTGEQFF. The chain couples TRBV7-6 to TRBJ2-1, with D possibly called TRBD1 or TRBD2 (5 bases each). The ends were cut back, 0 bases at V and 10 bases at J, with 19 bases in the middle. Germline-derived CDR1 and CDR2 are SGHVS and FNYEAQ. This CDR3 contains 16 residues.

This clonotype has just a few counts. The genes are TRBV7-3 and TRBJ2-1; possibly TRBD2 for D (6 bases). Trimming took 5 bases from V and 10 from J, leaving 12 bases between them. The CDR3 runs 12 residues. The V gene's germline CDR1 is SGHTA and CDR2 FQGTGA. CDR3 in DNA: TGTGCCAGCAGCCTTGGGACTTTAGAGCAGTTCTTC. It encodes CASSLGTLEQFF.

This clonotype was observed a handful of times. The chain uses TRBV29-1 and TRBJ2-5, with 8 bases lining up with TRBD2. V lost 7 bases to trimming and J lost 5 bases; unmatched junction nucleotides: 9. Germline CDR1 and CDR2: SQVTM and ANQGSEA. This CDR3 contains 13 residues. The CDR3 DNA sequence: TGCAGCGCTGAGACTAGCGCCTATGAGACCCAGTACTTC. This translates into CSAETSAYETQYF. Drawing the rest from reference TRBV29-1 and TRBJ2-5, the complete variable domain is SAVISQKPSRDICQRGTSLTIQCQVDSQVTMMFWYRQQPGQSLTLIATANQGSEATYESGFVIDKFPISRPNLTFSTLTVSNMSPEDSSIYLCSAETSAYETQYFGPGTRLLVL.

The chain carries TRBV5-1 and TRBJ2-3; 9 bases map to TRBD2. The CDR3 spans 15 residues. From germline, CDR1 is SGHRS and CDR2 YFSETQ. The J segment lost 4 bases and the V segment lost 1 base, leaving 4 bases of the junction unmatched. The DNA of the CDR3 is TGCGCCAGCAGCTTGAAGACTAGCGGTGCAGATACGCAGTATTTT. Its protein product is CASSLKTSGADTQYF.